The clone carrying this T cell receptor (beta chain) has a count of ten or more. Antigen unknown. Template switching supplied a universal primer site; unique molecular identifiers were carried on the cDNA. A single record per CDR3 protein comes from TCRdb applying MiXCR to the 5' RACE reads. The sample has about 520,000 distinct CDR3 sequences, 22% seen once. The data were taken from a study of identical twins. Study conclusions and caveats: Models underestimated how often monozygotic twins shared out-of-frame TCR alpha.

The CDR3 sequence is 18 residues long. Trimming at V came to 2 bases and at J to 3 bases, leaving 8 bases not matched to a gene. The germline gives CDR1 SGHRS, CDR2 YFSETQ. The same sample was also used in a study of T cells expressing NK-cell markers. From that paper: Out of eight donors sequenced, seven tested HCMV-seropositive and the remaining one seronegative. The leading position in the CD3+CD56-NKG2C+ fraction of several donors also went to these clonotypes.

The V and J genes are TRBV5-1 and TRBJ2-7, with 16 positions matching TRBD2. Sequenced sample: CD4+ T cells sorted from blood. This TCR was sampled from a woman aged 18-29 years in good health. CDR3 nucleotide sequence: TGCGCCAGCAGCTTCGGGACTAGCGGGAGGGCCTTTCTCTACGAGCAGTACTTC. This codes for CASSFGTSGRAFLYEQYF.